This TCR beta chain emerged from a study of blood T cell repertoires in COVID-19. Study in general: Samples representing acute and convalescent COVID-19 were sourced from the United States, Italy and Spain. Sample material is recorded as cDNA or gDNA derived from T cells, B-cell-depleted T cells, or PBMCs.

As processed by the authors: Reference gene primers were amplified, and this amplification served to estimate nucleated cell counts. Sequencing was performed with immunoSEQ multiplex PCR; in TCRdb, only in-frame clones are kept and a portion is missing. D and trimming come from the DNA, and the V and J calls and clone size come from that table. The table has about 400,000 clones, around 92% seen once. After removal of 0 bases from V and 1 base from J, the junction contained 3 bases not matched to a gene. The CDR3 has 15 residues. Per the germline V gene, CDR1 is SGHDT and CDR2 is YYEEEE. Material for sequencing was peripheral blood. This chain uses TRBV5-6 with TRBJ1-1; 7 bases line up with TRBD1. The receptor comes from a man between 40 and 49 years old with acute or convalescent COVID-19. Here the CDR3 DNA reads TGTGCCAGCAGCTTGGTCCGGGACAGGAACACTGAAGCTTTCTTT. As protein: CASSLVRDRNTEAFF.